This T cell receptor (beta chain) derives from a study of PD-1 blockade in classical Hodgkin lymphoma. Germline assignment: CDR1 SNHLY and CDR2 FYNNEI. The CDR3 is made up of 14 amino acids. The junction had 8 bases not matched to a gene; V was cut back by 2 bases and J by 11 bases. Here immunoSEQ multiplex PCR was the method, and the copy in TCRdb shows in-frame clones only, minus some. The sample lists several thousand clones, around four fifths occurring once. Following autologous stem cell transplantation, relapse occurred in every patient, and exposure to brentuximab vedotin varied. This material consisted of peripheral blood mononuclear cells (PBMCs), taken at baseline. This chain joins TRBV2 and TRBJ2-5, with 10 nucleotides matching TRBD2. The sequence came from a human donor with classical Hodgkin lymphoma. The CDR3 sequence is CASSETSGIIEQYF. The CDR3 region has the DNA TGTGCCAGCAGTGAAACTAGCGGGATAATAGAGCAGTACTTC.